This T cell receptor (beta chain) is drawn from a study of blood T cell repertoires in COVID-19. As for the study in general: The United States, Italy and Spain supplied acute and convalescent COVID-19 samples.

The ends lost 6 bases at V and 6 bases at J; junction bases unmatched: 4. The CDR3 sequence is 13 residues long. Germline V lookup: CDR1 KGHSH, CDR2 LQKENI. Sequencing was performed with immunoSEQ multiplex PCR; in TCRdb, only in-frame clones are kept and a portion is missing. The data hold approximately 210,000 clones, with 81% observed a single time. The sample was PBMCs or T cells enriched from blood (not recorded which). The clonotype was recovered from a woman aged 45-65 years with acute COVID-19. The chain couples TRBV18 to TRBJ1-1, with 10 nucleotides matching TRBD1. CDR3 nucleotide sequence: TGTGCCAGCTCCCGACAGGGGGCCCCTGAAGCTTTCTTT. Translation: CASSRQGAPEAFF.